These 23 T cell receptor beta chains were all obtained from the same sample, sequenced in a study of blood T cell repertoires in COVID-19. Sequencing used immunoSEQ multiplex PCR; TCRdb keeps in-frame clones, though not all of them. This sample has 250,000 to 300,000 clones; 80% to 90% occur once, and the top ten carry under 7%. The sample was PBMCs or T cells enriched from blood (not recorded which). The source of these receptors is a woman in her 50s who had been exposed to COVID-19.

This chain uses TRBV28 with TRBJ1-2; D is ambiguous. Germline V gene sequence: CDR1 MDHEN, CDR2 SYDVKM. The ends were cut back, 3 bases at V and 4 bases at J, with 9 bases in the middle. This CDR3 is 13 amino acids long. Here the CDR3 DNA reads TGTGCCAGCAGTTTTCCCGGGATCTATGGCTACACCTTC. Protein: CASSFPGIYGYTF.

The chain combines TRBV7-8 with TRBJ2-2, with 7 bases lining up with TRBD2. CDR1 and CDR2 (germline): SGHVS, FQNEAQ. The length of the CDR3 is 16 residues. V gave up 3 bases and J gave up 3 bases; unmatched junction bases: 7. The CDR3 protein is CASSFSGGVDTGELFF. The CDR3 coding sequence is TGTGCCAGCAGCTTCTCTGGGGGGGTGGACACCGGGGAGCTGTTTTTT.

This sequence joins TRBV19 and TRBJ1-1; 10 bases align to TRBD1. Germline values: CDR1 LNHDA, CDR2 SQIVND (reference sequence). The CDR3 extends over 17 amino acids. V shed 5 bases, J shed 6 bases, and the junction held 15 bases outside the gene matches. CDR3 bases: TGTGCCAGTAGTCCTTCCCTCCGGGACAGGGGATACTCTGAAGCTTTCTTT. This sequence encodes CASSPSLRDRGYSEAFF.

The V gene is TRBV5-1, the J gene TRBJ2-5, with D possibly TRBD2 on 6 matching bases. V was clipped by 3 bases and J by 5 bases, with 17 bases between them. The germline gives CDR1 SGHRS, CDR2 YFSETQ. The CDR3 runs 15 residues. CDR3: CASSSGDVRQETQYF. The CDR3 coding sequence is TGCGCCAGCAGCTCGGGGGATGTTAGGCAGGAGACCCAGTACTTC.

The rearrangement joins TRBV2 to TRBJ1-3; D is undetermined. Germline-derived CDR1 and CDR2 are SNHLY and FYNNEI. V lost 4 bases and J 4 bases, leaving 8 bases between the germline ends. The CDR3 is made up of 13 amino acids. The CDR3 is CASSALAGNTIYF. The CDR3 nucleotides are TGTGCCAGCAGTGCCCTGGCCGGAAACACCATATATTTT.

The genes are TRBV19 and TRBJ1-5; D perhaps matches TRBD1 (6 bases). Germline V CDR1 and CDR2: LNHDA, SQIVND (reference sequence). The CDR3 has 14 amino acids. Trimming left V 2 bases short and J 6 bases short, with 11 bases between. The CDR3 here is CASSIQGKGQPQHF. The CDR3 coding sequence is TGTGCCAGTAGTATACAGGGGAAAGGTCAGCCCCAGCATTTT.

The rearrangement uses TRBV2 and TRBJ2-1; 13 nucleotides agree with TRBD2. Germline V gene sequence: CDR1 SNHLY, CDR2 FYNNEI. The CDR3 is 16 amino acids. V shed 6 bases, J shed 3 bases, and the junction held 5 bases outside the gene matches. The CDR3 region has the DNA TGTGCCAGCAGCCGTTGGACTAGCGGGGGCTACAATGAGCAGTTCTTC. Residues: CASSRWTSGGYNEQFF.

The chain recombines TRBV5-1 with TRBJ2-4, with 16 bases fitting TRBD2. Germline loops: CDR1 SGHRS, CDR2 YFSETQ. The CDR3 contains 17 residues. V shed 4 bases and J 8 bases; nucleotides not matched to a gene: 9. CDR3 nucleotide sequence: TGCGCCAGCAGCCCGGGACTAGCGGGGGGGCGCCGCGACATTCAGTACTTC. Protein sequence: CASSPGLAGGRRDIQYF.

V gene TRBV3-1 (or the pseudogene TRBV3-2) combines with J gene TRBJ1-2, with 10 bases matching TRBD1. This CDR3 has 17 residues. CDR1 and CDR2 from the germline V gene are LGHDT and YNNKEL (reference sequence). V was pared by 4 bases and J by 5 bases, with 13 bases of the junction left unmatched. CDR3 DNA sequence: TGTGCCAGCAGCCCCGGACAGGGGGGAGGTAGGATTTATGGCTACACCTTC. This encodes CASSPGQGGGRIYGYTF.

The chain recombines TRBV11-2 with TRBJ1-1; D is undetermined. The CDR3 runs to 14 residues. The V end was cut by 2 bases, the J end by 4 bases, with 11 bases between. From germline, CDR1 is SGHAT and CDR2 FQNNGV. The CDR3 DNA reads TGTGCCAGCAGCTTAAGGCCTCCGGGCACTGAAGCTTTCTTT. It yields the protein CASSLRPPGTEAFF.

This chain joins TRBV6-5 and TRBJ1-1, with D hard to call. CDR1 and CDR2 (germline): MNHEY, SVGAGI. The germline V and J ends were trimmed by 3 bases and 3 bases, with 11 bases remaining between them. The length of the CDR3 is 14 residues. The chain's CDR3 is CASSYNGRYTEAFF. The CDR3 coding sequence is TGTGCCAGCAGTTATAATGGGCGTTACACTGAAGCTTTCTTT.

V and J are TRBV18 and TRBJ1-5; TRBD1 matches at 9 bases. CDR3 length: 16 residues. Germline CDR1 KGHSH, CDR2 LQKENI. J was trimmed by 0 bases and V by 3 bases; bases with no gene match: 3. The CDR3 nucleotides are TGTGCCAGCTCACCCGGGACAGGGTATAGCAATCAGCCCCAGCATTTT. Amino acid sequence: CASSPGTGYSNQPQHF. Supplemented by reference TRBV18 and TRBJ1-5, the full variable domain reads NAGVMQNPRHLVRRRGQEARLRCSPMKGHSHVYWYRQLPEEGLKFMVYLQKENIIDESGMPKERFSAEFPKEGPSILRIQQVVRGDSAAYFCASSPGTGYSNQPQHFGDGTRLSIL.

This clone was detected ten times or more. The chain recombines TRBV6-2 or TRBV6-3 with TRBJ2-2; D may be TRBD1 (5 bases). CDR1 is MNHEY and CDR2 is SVGEGT in the germline V gene. Trimming removed 4 bases at V and 5 bases at J, with 20 bases between. The CDR3 has 17 residues. The CDR3 region has the DNA TGTGCCAGCAGTTCCGCGCCAATGACAGAATTTACCGGGGAGCTGTTTTTT. Translated: CASSSAPMTEFTGELFF.

The DNA of the CDR3 is TGTGCCAGCAGCTTAGGCGTAGGGAGCTACAATGAGCAGTTCTTC. It encodes CASSLGVGSYNEQFF. V usage is TRBV7-2 and J usage is TRBJ2-1; possibly TRBD2 for D (5 bases). V lost 1 base and J lost 3, with 10 bases in between. The CDR3 consists of 15 residues. Germline V gives CDR1 SGHTA, CDR2 FQGNSA.

The V and J genes are TRBV6-6 and TRBJ1-5; 7 bases map to TRBD1. CDR3 length: 15 residues. Germline values: CDR1 MNHNY, CDR2 SVGAGI (reference sequence). V lost 0 bases, J lost 4 bases, and 3 bases stayed unmatched. As DNA, the CDR3 is TGTGCCAGCAGTTACTCGGCCAGGGGGAATCAGCCCCAGCATTTT. Translated: CASSYSARGNQPQHF.

The rearrangement uses TRBV19 and TRBJ1-2; the D is unclear. With 5 bases removed from V and 8 bases from J, the gap between germline ends came to 12 bases. The CDR3 has 12 residues. Germline V gene sequence: CDR1 LNHDA, CDR2 SQIVND (reference sequence). In DNA form, the CDR3 reads TGTGCCAGTAGTCGCGGGGAGGGCGGCTACACCTTC. The encoded protein is CASSRGEGGYTF.

The rearrangement joins TRBV19 to TRBJ1-1, with D possibly TRBD1 on 5 matching bases. The CDR3 spans 16 residues. CDR1 and CDR2 (germline): LNHDA, SQIVND (reference sequence). Trimming took off 4 bases at V and 3 bases at J, with 18 bases between the two ends. The CDR3 region is CASSTTLLGAYTEAFF. Here the CDR3 DNA reads TGTGCCAGTAGTACCACCCTTTTAGGGGCTTACACTGAAGCTTTCTTT.

V usage is TRBV18 and J usage is TRBJ1-4, with 8 bases that match TRBD1. Germline loops: CDR1 KGHSH, CDR2 LQKENI. Trimming removed 5 bases from V and 0 bases from J; junction bases left unmatched: 5. The CDR3 loop spans 16 amino acids. CDR3 amino acids: CASSSGQGATNEKLFF. CDR3 bases: TGTGCCAGCTCAAGCGGACAGGGCGCAACTAATGAAAAACTGTTTTTT.

This clone occurred once. The V and J genes are TRBV6-1 and TRBJ1-5; D is ambiguous. Between the trimmed V and J ends, which lost 0 bases and 7 bases, there was a span of 7 bases. CDR1 and CDR2 from the germline V gene are MNHNS and SASEGT. The CDR3 sequence is 13 residues long. The CDR3 region is CASSEARSQPQHF. DNA of the CDR3: TGTGCCAGCAGTGAAGCGAGGAGCCAGCCCCAGCATTTT.

This clone showed up just once. V and J are TRBV5-8 and TRBJ1-5; D gene ambiguous. V shed 5 bases and J shed 0 bases, with 6 bases lying between them. Per the germline V gene, CDR1 is SGHTS and CDR2 is YDEGEE. This CDR3 is 13 amino acids long. The CDR3 spells CASSPGSNQPQHF. In DNA form, the CDR3 reads TGTGCCAGCAGTCCAGGTAGCAATCAGCCCCAGCATTTT.

For the CDR3, the DNA is TGTGCCAGCAGTGTAGACAGGCCGGGGCCCTACGAGCAGTACTTC. Protein sequence: CASSVDRPGPYEQYF. The chain joins TRBV27 to TRBJ2-7, with TRBD1 as a possible D gene (6 bases). Germline V gene sequence: CDR1 MNHEY, CDR2 SMNVEV (reference sequence). Between the trimmed V and J ends, which lost 5 bases and 2 bases, there was a span of 16 bases. The CDR3 has 15 residues.

The chain employs TRBV4-3 and TRBJ1-2, with D tentatively TRBD1 (6 bases). Germline CDR1 reads LGHNA; CDR2 reads YSLEER. The CDR3 consists of 15 residues. The V end lost 0 bases, the J end lost 8 bases, and 16 bases lay between the germline ends. Here the CDR3 reads CASSQEAAGAGGYTF. The CDR3 nucleotides are TGCGCCAGCAGCCAAGAGGCGGCGGGGGCTGGGGGCTACACCTTC.

The chain combines TRBV4-3 with TRBJ1-2; TRBD1 matches 12 bases. The CDR3 sequence is 15 residues long. CDR1 LGHNA and CDR2 YSLEER come from the germline V gene. The V gene end was trimmed by 5 bases and the J gene end by 7 bases; junction bases not matched to a gene: 8. This CDR3 is CASSGGQGARGGYTF. The CDR3 DNA sequence: TGCGCCAGCAGCGGGGGACAGGGGGCGCGTGGTGGCTACACCTTC.